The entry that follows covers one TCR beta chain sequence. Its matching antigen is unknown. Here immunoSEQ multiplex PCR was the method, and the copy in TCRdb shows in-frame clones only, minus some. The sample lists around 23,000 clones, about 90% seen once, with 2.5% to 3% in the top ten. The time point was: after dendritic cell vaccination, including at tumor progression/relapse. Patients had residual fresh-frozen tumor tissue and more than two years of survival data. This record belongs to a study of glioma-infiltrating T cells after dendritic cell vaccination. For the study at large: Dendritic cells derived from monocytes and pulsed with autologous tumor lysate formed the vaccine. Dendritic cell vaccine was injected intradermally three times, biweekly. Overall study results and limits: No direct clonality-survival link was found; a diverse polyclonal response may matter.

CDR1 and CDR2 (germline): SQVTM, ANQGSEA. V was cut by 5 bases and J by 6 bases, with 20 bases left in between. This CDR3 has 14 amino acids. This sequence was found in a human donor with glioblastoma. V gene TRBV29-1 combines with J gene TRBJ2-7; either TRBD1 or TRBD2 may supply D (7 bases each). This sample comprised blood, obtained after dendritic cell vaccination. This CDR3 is CSVQGRGRRGEQYF. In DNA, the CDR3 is TGCAGCGTTCAAGGGAGGGGGCGAAGGGGCGAGCAGTACTTC.